This entry lists 23 T cell receptor beta chains sequenced from one sample in a study of HIV-infected patients and healthy controls. No cell fractionation was done, so the repertoire covers all unsorted peripheral blood T cells. About 480 ng RNA was reverse transcribed with alpha and beta constant-region primers. Using multiplexing indices, alpha and beta chain libraries were generated apart by chain-specific third strand synthesis. TCRdb reprocessed the 5' RACE reads with MiXCR, giving one entry per CDR3 protein. The table lists some 4,800 distinct CDR3 sequences, roughly 8% of them singletons. The source was blood, collected before antiretroviral therapy. The receptors here all came from an adult with HIV infection.

This clonotype is medium-sized (0.01 to 0.1%) by share. V usage is TRBV5-6 and J usage is TRBJ1-1; a possible D gene is TRBD1 (5 bases). The CDR3 consists of 15 residues. V gave up 3 bases and J gave up 1 base, with 13 bases separating them. Per germline, CDR1 SGHDT and CDR2 YYEEEE. CDR3 sequence reads: CASSWGAGENTEAFF. The CDR3 region has the DNA TGTGCCAGCAGCTGGGGCGCCGGAGAGAACACTGAAGCTTTCTTT.

This clonotype came up many times. The genes are TRBV6-6 and TRBJ1-1; D remains ambiguous. V was clipped by 4 bases and J by 12 bases, with 18 bases between them. CDR1 is MNHNY and CDR2 is SVGAGI in the germline V gene (reference sequence). CDR3 size: 13 residues. The chain's CDR3 is CASSSLGNPSPFF. In DNA form, the CDR3 reads TGTGCCAGCAGTTCCTTGGGGAACCCTAGTCCTTTCTTT.

By proportion, this clonotype is medium-sized. J is TRBJ1-4 and V is TRBV20-1; a possible D gene is TRBD1 (5 bases). Trimming took 3 bases from V and 3 from J, leaving 8 bases between them. The CDR3 loop spans 13 amino acids. Germline V gives CDR1 DFQATT, CDR2 SNEGSKA (reference sequence). Written as DNA, the CDR3 is TGCAGTGCTAGCCGACAGTCTAATGAAAAACTGTTTTTT. This encodes CSASRQSNEKLFF.

This rearrangement joins TRBV20-1 to TRBJ1-5; no clear D gene. The CDR3 covers 13 residues. Trimming took 5 bases from V and 1 from J, leaving 9 bases between them. The germline gives CDR1 DFQATT, CDR2 SNEGSKA (reference sequence). CDR3 coding DNA: TGCAGTGCTGCCTTGGGGAGCAATCAGCCCCAGCATTTT. It translates to CSAALGSNQPQHF.

This clonotype is termed medium-sized. At one of its ends the junction is not consistent with the germline gene, which may arise from a read error. The chain uses TRBV7-7 and TRBJ2-4; TRBD2 is a possible D gene (6 bases). The CDR3 sequence is 13 residues long. The germline CDR1 and CDR2 sequences are SSHAT and FNYEAQ (reference sequence). Here the CDR3 DNA reads TGTGCTAGCAGCGAGGGACTGCAGGGCATTCAGTACTTC. It codes for CASSEGLQGIQYF.

This clonotype came up many times. The chain employs TRBV6-1 and TRBJ1-1; D is unresolved. Germline CDR1 MNHNS, CDR2 SASEGT. This CDR3 contains 13 residues. The germline V and J ends were trimmed by 6 bases and 1 base, with 9 bases remaining between them. CDR3 bases: TGTGCCAGCAGATTGACGGAGAACACTGAAGCTTTCTTT. Its protein is CASRLTENTEAFF.

By sample share, this clonotype is medium-sized. V usage is TRBV6-6 and J usage is TRBJ1-5, with 9 bases matching TRBD1. This CDR3 is built from 14 residues. V shed 3 bases, J shed 7 bases, and the junction held 4 bases outside the gene matches. Germline V gene data show CDR1 as MNHNY and CDR2 as SVGAGI (reference sequence). In DNA, the CDR3 is TGTGCCAGCAGTTATGGGGGACAGGGACAGCCCCAGCATTTT. As protein: CASSYGGQGQPQHF.

This clonotype is labeled as medium-sized. The chain uses TRBV7-6 and TRBJ1-4; TRBD1 is a possible D gene (5 bases). From germline, CDR1 is SGHVS and CDR2 FNYEAQ. The germline V and J ends were trimmed by 5 bases and 5 bases, with 15 bases remaining between them. The CDR3 runs to 15 residues. The CDR3 DNA follows: TGTGCCAGCAGCAACGACGGGACGGGGAATGAAAAACTGTTTTTT. Translating it yields CASSNDGTGNEKLFF.

By sample share, this clonotype is medium-sized. The chain joins TRBV2 to TRBJ1-6; D is perhaps TRBD1 (5 bases). The CDR3 spans 14 residues. The germline gives CDR1 SNHLY, CDR2 FYNNEI. Trimming removed 1 base at V and 7 bases at J, with 8 bases between. Here the CDR3 DNA reads TGTGCCAGCAGTGAAGTCGGGGCAAATTCACCCCTCCACTTT. This codes for CASSEVGANSPLHF.

This clonotype was observed a few times. This chain uses TRBV12-3 or TRBV12-4 with TRBJ1-4, with 8 bases lining up with TRBD1. V trimming: 6 bases; J trimming: 6 bases; junction bases outside the gene matches: 9. There are 15 residues in the CDR3. The chain's CDR3 is CASSPDRGVDEKLFF. The CDR3 bases are TGTGCCAGCAGCCCCGACAGGGGAGTAGATGAAAAACTGTTTTTT.

This clonotype is labeled as medium-sized. J is TRBJ1-5 and V is TRBV21-1; the D call in the table, TRBD1, was not verified against the DNA. TRBV21-1 is termed a pseudogene. The CDR3 has 16 residues. CDR3 protein: CASSKGWTGIRQPQHF. The CDR3 DNA reads as TGTGCCAGCAGCAAAGGTTGGACAGGGATAAGACAGCCCCAGCATTTT.

Relative to its sample, this clonotype is medium-sized (0.01 to 0.1%). The chain joins TRBV29-1 to TRBJ1-2, with 9 bases lining up with TRBD1. The CDR3 extends over 14 amino acids. The junction had 7 bases not matched to a gene; V was cut back by 7 bases and J by 1 base. Per the germline V gene, CDR1 is SQVTM and CDR2 is ANQGSEA. CDR3 in DNA: TGCAGCGGACCTTACAGGGGGCTTAACTATGGCTACACCTTC. This encodes CSGPYRGLNYGYTF.

This clonotype rates as medium-sized. The CDR3 here is CSVAGTSGSVTDTQYF. As DNA, the CDR3 is TGCAGCGTCGCCGGGACTAGCGGGAGTGTCACAGATACGCAGTATTTT. The rearrangement joins TRBV29-1 to TRBJ2-3; the match to TRBD2 covers 14 bases. Losses at the gene ends were 6 bases for V and 2 bases for J; bases not matched to a gene: 7. Germline V gives CDR1 SQVTM, CDR2 ANQGSEA. The CDR3 loop spans 16 amino acids.

This clonotype is deemed medium-sized (0.01 to 0.1%). This sequence joins TRBV2 and TRBJ2-5, with 12 bases lining up with TRBD2. After removal of 5 bases from V and 1 base from J, the junction contained 5 bases not matched to a gene. CDR1 is SNHLY, CDR2 FYNNEI, per germline. The CDR3 covers 16 residues. The DNA of the CDR3 is TGTGCCAGCAGTCCCGGACTAGCGGGGATCCAAGAGACCCAGTACTTC. This codes for CASSPGLAGIQETQYF. Using reference TRBV2 and TRBJ2-5 for the parts outside the CDR3, the full variable domain is EPEVTQTPSHQVTQMGQEVILRCVPISNHLYFYWYRQILGQKVEFLVSFYNNEISEKSEIFDDQFSVERPDGSNFTLKIRSTKLEDSAMYFCASSPGLAGIQETQYFGPGTRLLVL.

This clonotype was detected ten times or more. J is TRBJ1-4 and V is TRBV6-1, with 8 bases identical to TRBD1. The CDR3 loop spans 15 amino acids. Germline V gene sequence: CDR1 MNHNS, CDR2 SASEGT. Trimming removed 7 bases from V and 4 bases from J; junction bases left unmatched: 8. CDR3 residues: CASTDRVLGNEKLFF. CDR3 coding DNA: TGTGCCAGCACGGACAGGGTATTGGGTAATGAAAAACTGTTTTTT.

In this sample, this clonotype is medium-sized. V usage is TRBV11-2 and J usage is TRBJ2-1, with D perhaps matching TRBD1 (6 bases). V lost 4 bases and J 4 bases, leaving 20 bases between the germline ends. The V gene's germline CDR1 is SGHAT and CDR2 FQNNGV. The CDR3 runs 17 residues. CDR3 sequence reads: CASSSPGTGLRYNEQFF. The CDR3 DNA reads TGTGCCAGCAGCTCTCCCGGAACAGGGCTCCGATACAATGAGCAGTTCTTC. The whole variable domain, remainder taken from reference TRBV11-2 and TRBJ2-1, is EAGVAQSPRYKIIEKRQSVAFWCNPISGHATLYWYQQILGQGPKLLIQFQNNGVVDDSQLPKDRFSAERLKGVDSTLKIQPAKLEDSAVYLCASSSPGTGLRYNEQFFGPGTRLTVL.

This rearrangement joins TRBV30 to TRBJ2-1; D may be TRBD1 (6 bases). The germline CDR1 and CDR2 sequences are GTSNPN and SVGIG (reference sequence). Between the trimmed V and J ends, which lost 8 bases and 0 bases, there was a span of 14 bases. CDR3 size: 14 residues. Written as DNA, the CDR3 is TGTGCCGCAGGGGATTTGACCTCCTACAATGAGCAGTTCTTC. Amino acids: CAAGDLTSYNEQFF.

V and J are TRBV9 and TRBJ2-2; tentative D call: TRBD2 (6 bases). V lost 1 base and J 0 bases, leaving 10 bases between the germline ends. Germline lookup yields CDR1 SGDLS and CDR2 YYNGEE. The length of the CDR3 is 16 residues. The chain's CDR3 is CASSVSGGTNTGELFF. The CDR3 DNA follows: TGTGCCAGCAGCGTATCTGGCGGGACGAACACCGGGGAGCTGTTTTTT.

Relative to its sample, this clonotype is medium-sized. This chain connects TRBV12-3 or TRBV12-4 to TRBJ2-2, with TRBD2 matching over 7 bases. The CDR3 is 16 amino acids. J was trimmed by 0 bases and V by 3 bases; bases with no gene match: 4. CDR3 nucleotides: TGTGCCAGCAGTTTTCCCCTAGCGGCGAACACCGGGGAGCTGTTTTTT. Its protein is CASSFPLAANTGELFF.

The DNA of the CDR3 is TGTGCCAGCAGCTTCATGGCTAGCACAGATACGCAGTATTTT. It codes for CASSFMASTDTQYF. This chain connects TRBV7-3 to TRBJ2-3; D is unresolved. CDR1 and CDR2 (germline): SGHTA, FQGTGA. The V end was cut by 3 bases, the J end by 0 bases, with 7 bases between. The CDR3 runs 14 residues.

By sample fraction, this clonotype is medium-sized. V usage is TRBV9 and J usage is TRBJ2-1, with 13 bases fitting TRBD2. The CDR3 length is 23 residues. The germline gives CDR1 SGDLS, CDR2 YYNGEE. V lost 0 bases and J lost 4; bases outside the gene matches: 22. The CDR3, as DNA: TGTGCCAGCAGCGTAGCGGTTGGCAGGGGAGGGACTAGCGGGAAGGTCGGATACAATGAGCAGTTCTTC. It yields the protein CASSVAVGRGGTSGKVGYNEQFF. Full variable domain (missing parts from reference TRBV9 and TRBJ2-1): DSGVTQTPKHLITATGQRVTLRCSPRSGDLSVYWYQQSLDQGLQFLIQYYNGEERAKGNILERFSAQQFPDLHSELNLSSLELGDSALYFCASSVAVGRGGTSGKVGYNEQFFGPGTRLTVL.

This clonotype was observed at least ten times. The chain employs TRBV28 and TRBJ1-1; 8 bases match TRBD1. Trimming took 5 bases from V and 1 from J; bases not matched to a gene: 6. This CDR3 has 15 residues. Per germline, CDR1 MDHEN and CDR2 SYDVKM. CDR3 sequence: CASSPLGQGNTEAFF. The CDR3 DNA sequence: TGTGCCAGCAGTCCCCTCGGACAGGGGAACACTGAAGCTTTCTTT.

The chain uses TRBV20-1 and TRBJ2-2, with D perhaps matching TRBD2 (6 bases). Between the trimmed V and J ends, which lost 3 bases and 4 bases, there was a span of 12 bases. The CDR3 is 14 amino acids. Germline CDR1 reads DFQATT; CDR2 reads SNEGSKA (reference sequence). In nucleotides, the CDR3 is TGCAGTGCTAGTTTAGGGAGGAGCACCGGGGAGCTGTTTTTT. Its translation: CSASLGRSTGELFF.